This passage covers 4 T cell receptor beta chains from one sample sequenced in a study of CD8+ T cells in alopecia areata. Alopecia areata patients provided lesional scalp punch biopsies and peripheral blood, both collected for the study. The sequencing template was cDNA reverse transcribed from extracted RNA. Some clones are missing from TCRdb's copy, which holds only in-frame ones; the method was immunoSEQ multiplex PCR. The table lists 15,000 to 20,000 clones, 66% of them singletons. This material consisted of skin, taken at week 0. Receptors originate from a human donor with alopecia areata.

The V gene is TRBV29-1, the J gene TRBJ1-2, with D possibly being TRBD1 (5 bases). Trimming removed 4 bases from V and 2 bases from J, with 8 bases in between. Per germline, CDR1 SQVTM and CDR2 ANQGSEA. The CDR3 spans 12 residues. As DNA, the CDR3 is TGCAGCGTTGTACAGGAGAACTATGGCTACACCTTC. Its protein product is CSVVQENYGYTF.

This clone came up once. This rearrangement joins TRBV19 to TRBJ1-2; D remains unclear. CDR3 length: 15 residues. V dropped 5 bases and J dropped 2 bases, with 15 bases sitting between them. The germline V gene encodes CDR1 LNHDA and CDR2 SQIVND (reference sequence). The chain's CDR3 is CASSPHSKGNYGYTF. The DNA for the CDR3 is TGTGCCAGTAGTCCTCACTCTAAGGGAAACTATGGCTACACCTTC.

The chain has TRBV7-2 and TRBJ2-5, with a possible D match to TRBD2 (5 bases). The CDR3 totals 13 residues. Germline lookup yields CDR1 SGHTA and CDR2 FQGNSA. V lost 5 bases, J lost 3 bases, and 10 bases lay in between. CDR3 sequence (DNA): TGTGCCAGCAGCCTTAGCGCGGAAGAGACCCAGTACTTC. The encoded protein is CASSLSAEETQYF.

V and J are TRBV11-2 and TRBJ2-1, with unresolved D. Germline CDR1 is SGHAT and CDR2 is FQNNGV. The V gene lost 3 bases and the J gene lost 12 bases, with 9 bases spanning the gap. The CDR3 extends over 11 amino acids. CDR3 loop: CASSFNRWQFF. For the CDR3, the DNA is TGTGCCAGCAGCTTCAATAGGTGGCAGTTCTTC.